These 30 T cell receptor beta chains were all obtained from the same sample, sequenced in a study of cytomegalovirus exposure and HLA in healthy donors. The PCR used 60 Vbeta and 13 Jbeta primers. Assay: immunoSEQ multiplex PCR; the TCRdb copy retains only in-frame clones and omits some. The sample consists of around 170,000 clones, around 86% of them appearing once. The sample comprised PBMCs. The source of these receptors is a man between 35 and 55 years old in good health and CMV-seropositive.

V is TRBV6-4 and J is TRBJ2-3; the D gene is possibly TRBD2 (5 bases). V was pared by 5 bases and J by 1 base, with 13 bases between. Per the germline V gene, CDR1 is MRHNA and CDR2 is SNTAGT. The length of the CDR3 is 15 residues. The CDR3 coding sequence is TGTGCCAGCAGTACGTCCCCCGGGGGCACAGATACGCAGTATTTT. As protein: CASSTSPGGTDTQYF.

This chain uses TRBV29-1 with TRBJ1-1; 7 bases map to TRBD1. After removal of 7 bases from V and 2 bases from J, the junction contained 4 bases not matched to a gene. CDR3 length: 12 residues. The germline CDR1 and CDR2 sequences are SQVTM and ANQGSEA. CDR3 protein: CSARDSNTEAFF. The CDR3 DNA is TGCAGCGCCAGGGACAGTAACACTGAAGCTTTCTTT. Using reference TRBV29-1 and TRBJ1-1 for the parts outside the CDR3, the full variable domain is SAVISQKPSRDICQRGTSLTIQCQVDSQVTMMFWYRQQPGQSLTLIATANQGSEATYESGFVIDKFPISRPNLTFSTLTVSNMSPEDSSIYLCSARDSNTEAFFGQGTRLTVV.

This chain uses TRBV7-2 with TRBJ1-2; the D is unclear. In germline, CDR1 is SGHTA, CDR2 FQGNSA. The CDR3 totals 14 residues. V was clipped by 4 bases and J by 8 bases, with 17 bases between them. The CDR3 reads CASSSRNSLLGYTF. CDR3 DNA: TGTGCCAGCAGCTCCCGGAACAGCCTTTTGGGCTACACCTTC.

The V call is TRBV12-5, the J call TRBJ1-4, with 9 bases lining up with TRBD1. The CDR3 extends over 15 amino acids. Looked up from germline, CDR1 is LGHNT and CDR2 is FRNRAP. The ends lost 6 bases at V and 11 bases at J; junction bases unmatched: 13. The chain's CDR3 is CASGSYRDRVRKLFF. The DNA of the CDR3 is TGTGCTAGTGGGTCGTACCGGGACAGGGTACGGAAACTGTTTTTT.

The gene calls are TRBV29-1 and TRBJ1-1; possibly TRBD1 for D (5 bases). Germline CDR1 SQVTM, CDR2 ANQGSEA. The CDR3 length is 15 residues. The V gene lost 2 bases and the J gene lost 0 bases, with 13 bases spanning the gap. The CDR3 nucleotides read TGCAGCGTTGAATCCCAGGGTAACATGAACACTGAAGCTTTCTTT. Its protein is CSVESQGNMNTEAFF.

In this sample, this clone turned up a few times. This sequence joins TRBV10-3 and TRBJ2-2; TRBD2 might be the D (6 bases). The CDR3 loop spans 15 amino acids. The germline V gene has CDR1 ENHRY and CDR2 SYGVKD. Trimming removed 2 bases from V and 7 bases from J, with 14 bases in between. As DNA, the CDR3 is TGTGCCATCAGTGAGGCCGGAGGAGGGTACGGGGAGCTGTTTTTT. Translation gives CAISEAGGGYGELFF.

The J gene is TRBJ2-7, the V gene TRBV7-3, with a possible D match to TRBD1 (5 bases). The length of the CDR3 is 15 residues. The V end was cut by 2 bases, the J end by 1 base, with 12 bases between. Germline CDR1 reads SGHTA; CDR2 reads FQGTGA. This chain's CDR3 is CASSLVGVRSYEQYF. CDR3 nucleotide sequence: TGTGCCAGCAGCTTAGTAGGGGTGAGGTCCTACGAGCAGTACTTC.

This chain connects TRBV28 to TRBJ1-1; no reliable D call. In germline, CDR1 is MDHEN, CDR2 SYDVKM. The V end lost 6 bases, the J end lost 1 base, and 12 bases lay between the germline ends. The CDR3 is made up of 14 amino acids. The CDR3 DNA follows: TGTGCCAGCAGAGAGCCAGGATGGAACACTGAAGCTTTCTTT. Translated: CASREPGWNTEAFF.

The CDR3 region has the DNA TGTGCCAGCAGCTTAGGGTGGAGGCCGAATGGCTACACCTTC. This gives the protein CASSLGWRPNGYTF. This chain joins TRBV11-2 and TRBJ1-2; D ambiguous. The CDR3 is 14 residues long. Trimming removed 1 base from V and 6 bases from J, with 12 bases in between. Germline V gene lookup returns CDR1 SGHAT and CDR2 FQNNGV.

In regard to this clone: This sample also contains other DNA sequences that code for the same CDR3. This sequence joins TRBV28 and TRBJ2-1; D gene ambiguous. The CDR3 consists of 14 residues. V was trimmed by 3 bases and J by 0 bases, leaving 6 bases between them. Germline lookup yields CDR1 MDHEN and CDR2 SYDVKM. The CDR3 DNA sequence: TGTGCCAGCAGTTTGTTCAGCTCCTACAATGAGCAGTTCTTC. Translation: CASSLFSSYNEQFF.

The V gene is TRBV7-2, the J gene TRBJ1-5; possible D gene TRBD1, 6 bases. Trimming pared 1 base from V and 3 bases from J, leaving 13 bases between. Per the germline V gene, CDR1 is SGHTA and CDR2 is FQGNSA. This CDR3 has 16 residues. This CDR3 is CASSLDNRVYNQPQHF. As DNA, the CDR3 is TGTGCCAGCAGCTTAGATAACAGGGTCTACAATCAGCCCCAGCATTTT.

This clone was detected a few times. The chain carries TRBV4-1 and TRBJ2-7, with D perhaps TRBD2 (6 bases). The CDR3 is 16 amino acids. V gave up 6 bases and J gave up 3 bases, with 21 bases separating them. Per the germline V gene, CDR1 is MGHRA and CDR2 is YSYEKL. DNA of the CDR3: TGCGCCAGCAGGGCCCGGGACTCATACCGAGACTACGAGCAGTACTTC. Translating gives CASRARDSYRDYEQYF.

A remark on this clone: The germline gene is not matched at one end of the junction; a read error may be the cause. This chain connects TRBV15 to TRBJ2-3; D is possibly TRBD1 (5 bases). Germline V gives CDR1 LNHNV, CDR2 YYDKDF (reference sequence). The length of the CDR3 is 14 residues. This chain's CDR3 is CATSRDRGTGTQYF. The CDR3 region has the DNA TGTGCCACCAGCAGAGATAGGGGCACAGGTACGCAGTATTTT.

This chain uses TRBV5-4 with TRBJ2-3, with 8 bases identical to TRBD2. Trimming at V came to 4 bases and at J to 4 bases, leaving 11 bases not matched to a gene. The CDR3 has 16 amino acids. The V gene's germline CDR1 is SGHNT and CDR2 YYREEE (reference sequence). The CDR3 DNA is TGTGCCAGCAGCCCGAGCCCGGGACTAGACGCAGATACGCAGTATTTT. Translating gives CASSPSPGLDADTQYF.

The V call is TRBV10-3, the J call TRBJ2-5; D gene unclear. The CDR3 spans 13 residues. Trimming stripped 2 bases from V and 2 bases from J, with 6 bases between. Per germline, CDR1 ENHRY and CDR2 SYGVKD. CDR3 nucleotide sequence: TGTGCCATCAGTGAGCGGGTGCAAGAGACCCAGTACTTC. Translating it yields CAISERVQETQYF.

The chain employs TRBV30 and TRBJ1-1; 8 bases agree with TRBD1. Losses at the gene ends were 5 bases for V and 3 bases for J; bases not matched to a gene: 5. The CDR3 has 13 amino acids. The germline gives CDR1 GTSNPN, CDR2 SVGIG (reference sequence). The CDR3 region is CAWQDRVDTEAFF. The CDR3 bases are TGTGCCTGGCAGGACAGGGTAGACACTGAAGCTTTCTTT. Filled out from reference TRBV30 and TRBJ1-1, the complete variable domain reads SQTIHQWPATLVQPVGSPLSLECTVEGTSNPNLYWYRQAAGRGLQLLFYSVGIGQISSEVPQNLSASRPQDRQFILSSKKLLLSDSGFYLCAWQDRVDTEAFFGQGTRLTVV.

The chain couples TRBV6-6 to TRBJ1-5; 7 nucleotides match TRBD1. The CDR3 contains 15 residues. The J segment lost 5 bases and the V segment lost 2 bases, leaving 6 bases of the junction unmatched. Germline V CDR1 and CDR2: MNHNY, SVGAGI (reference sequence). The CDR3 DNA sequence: TGTGCCAGCAGTTACCAGACAGGGCTAGATCAGCCCCAGCATTTT. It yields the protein CASSYQTGLDQPQHF.

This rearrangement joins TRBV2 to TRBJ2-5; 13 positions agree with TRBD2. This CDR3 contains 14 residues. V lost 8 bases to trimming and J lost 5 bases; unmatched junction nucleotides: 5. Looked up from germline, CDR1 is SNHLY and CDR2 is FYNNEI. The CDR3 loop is CASFLGLAGETQYF. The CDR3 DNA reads TGTGCCAGCTTTTTGGGACTAGCGGGGGAGACCCAGTACTTC.

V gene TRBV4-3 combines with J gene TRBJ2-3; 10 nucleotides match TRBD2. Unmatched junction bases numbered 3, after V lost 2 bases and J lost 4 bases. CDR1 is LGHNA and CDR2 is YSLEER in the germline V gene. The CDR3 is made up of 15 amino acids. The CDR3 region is CASSQQAGGPDTQYF. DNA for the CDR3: TGCGCCAGCAGCCAACAAGCGGGGGGGCCAGATACGCAGTATTTT.

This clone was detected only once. CDR3 sequence (DNA): TGTGCCAGCAGCGTAGTAGCGGGAGACACAGATACGCAGTATTTT. It yields the protein CASSVVAGDTDTQYF. The rearrangement uses TRBV9 and TRBJ2-3, with 9 bases fitting TRBD2. Germline assignment: CDR1 SGDLS and CDR2 YYNGEE. The V segment lost 0 bases and the J segment 2 bases; nucleotides outside the gene matches: 1. CDR3 length: 15 residues. The whole variable domain, filled in from reference TRBV9 and TRBJ2-3, reads DSGVTQTPKHLITATGQRVTLRCSPRSGDLSVYWYQQSLDQGLQFLIQYYNGEERAKGNILERFSAQQFPDLHSELNLSSLELGDSALYFCASSVVAGDTDTQYFGPGTRLTVL.

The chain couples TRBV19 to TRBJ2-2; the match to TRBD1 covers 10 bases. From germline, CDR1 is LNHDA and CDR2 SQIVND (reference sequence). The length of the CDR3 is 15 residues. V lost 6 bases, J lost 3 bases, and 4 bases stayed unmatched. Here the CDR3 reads CASRDRGGDTGELFF. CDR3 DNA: TGTGCCAGTAGGGACAGGGGGGGGGACACCGGGGAGCTGTTTTTT.

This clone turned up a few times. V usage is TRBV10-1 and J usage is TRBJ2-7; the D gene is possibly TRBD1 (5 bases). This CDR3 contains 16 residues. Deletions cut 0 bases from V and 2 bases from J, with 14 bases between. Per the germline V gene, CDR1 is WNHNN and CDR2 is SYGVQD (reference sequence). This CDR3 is CASSESYAGKAYEQYF. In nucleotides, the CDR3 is TGCGCCAGCAGTGAGTCGTATGCAGGGAAAGCCTACGAGCAGTACTTC.

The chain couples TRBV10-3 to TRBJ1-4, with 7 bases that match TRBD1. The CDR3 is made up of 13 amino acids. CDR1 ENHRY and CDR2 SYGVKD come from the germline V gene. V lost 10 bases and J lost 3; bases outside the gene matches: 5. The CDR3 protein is CATRDSSNEKLFF. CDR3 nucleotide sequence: TGTGCCACCAGGGACAGCTCTAATGAAAAACTGTTTTTT.

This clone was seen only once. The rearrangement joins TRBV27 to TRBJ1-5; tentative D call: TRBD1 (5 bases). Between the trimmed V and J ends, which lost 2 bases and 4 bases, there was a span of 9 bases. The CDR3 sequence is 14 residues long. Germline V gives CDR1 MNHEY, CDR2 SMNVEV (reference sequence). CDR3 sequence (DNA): TGTGCCAGCAGTTTACAGGGAAAGAATCAGCCCCAGCATTTT. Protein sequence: CASSLQGKNQPQHF.

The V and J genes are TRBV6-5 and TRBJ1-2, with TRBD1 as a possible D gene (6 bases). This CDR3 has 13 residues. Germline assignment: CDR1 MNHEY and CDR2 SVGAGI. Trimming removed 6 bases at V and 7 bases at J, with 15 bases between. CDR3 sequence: CASSLTGTSGYTF. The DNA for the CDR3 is TGTGCCAGCAGCCTAACCGGGACATCTGGCTACACCTTC.

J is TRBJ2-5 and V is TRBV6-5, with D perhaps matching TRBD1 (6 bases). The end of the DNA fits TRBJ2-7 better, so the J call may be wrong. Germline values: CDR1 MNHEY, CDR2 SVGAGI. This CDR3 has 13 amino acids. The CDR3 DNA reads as TGTGCCAGCAGTTCCCCCAGGGGCTACGAGCAGTACTTC. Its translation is CASSSPRGYEQYF.

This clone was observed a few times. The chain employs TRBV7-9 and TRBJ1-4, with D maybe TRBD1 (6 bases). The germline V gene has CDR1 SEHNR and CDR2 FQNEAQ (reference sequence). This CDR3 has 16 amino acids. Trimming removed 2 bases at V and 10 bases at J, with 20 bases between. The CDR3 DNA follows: TGTGCCAGCAGCTTACCACAGGGAAAGGTACGAGGAAAACTGTTTTTT. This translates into CASSLPQGKVRGKLFF.

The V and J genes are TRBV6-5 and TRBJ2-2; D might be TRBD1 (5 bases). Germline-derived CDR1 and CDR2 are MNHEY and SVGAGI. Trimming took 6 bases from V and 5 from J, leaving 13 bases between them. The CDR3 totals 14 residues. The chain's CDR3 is CASRQRAGTGELFF. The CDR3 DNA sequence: TGTGCCAGCAGGCAAAGAGCAGGGACCGGGGAGCTGTTTTTT.

CDR3 bases: TGTGCCAGCAGCTTAGTGCAGGGGCCTGAAGCTTTCTTT. It yields the protein CASSLVQGPEAFF. The gene calls are TRBV7-8 and TRBJ1-1, with D possibly TRBD1 on 6 matching bases. The CDR3 totals 13 residues. Germline V lookup: CDR1 SGHVS, CDR2 FQNEAQ. The V and J ends lost 1 base and 6 bases respectively, with 9 bases between them.

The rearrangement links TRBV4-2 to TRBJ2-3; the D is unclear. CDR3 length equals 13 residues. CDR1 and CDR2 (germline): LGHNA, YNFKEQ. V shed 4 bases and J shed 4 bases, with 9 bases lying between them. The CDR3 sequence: CASSLSFPDTQYF. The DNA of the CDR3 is TGTGCCAGCAGCCTTAGCTTCCCAGATACGCAGTATTTT.